A selection of T cell receptor beta chains follows, all from one sample in a study of monozygotic twins with cystic fibrosis. Produced via immunoSEQ multiplex PCR; TCRdb's table is partial and in-frame only. The profile shows around 30,000 clones, roughly 90% of them singletons. The sequenced sample consisted of blood. These receptors all stem from a girl aged 2 to 9 with cystic fibrosis. Both conserved end residues are part of each CDR3. The D gene is left open where the match is weak.

D,V,CDR3
TRBD2,TRBV7-8,CASSLVRLAGINEQFF
TRBD2,TRBV5-1,CASSLQPSGSEETQYF
TRBD1,TRBV15,CATTGQGSRTGANVLTF
TRBD1,TRBV7-2,CASSLAGTGYEQYF
TRBD2,TRBV7-2,CASSHIAGRTYNEQFF
-,TRBV30,CAWSPQTGYEQYF
-,TRBV27,CASSLRGGRETQYF
-,TRBV5-8,CASSVGQGDEKLFF
TRBD2,TRBV5-5,CASSSIISGVVFNEQFF
TRBD1,TRBV13,CASSLGGDRAGTEAFF
-,TRBV30,CACPRGGYSYEQYF
-,TRBV29-1,CSVVTGTQNTEAFF
-,TRBV15,CATSRGLADTQYF
-,TRBV5-4,CASRFRVNTGELFF
TRBD1,TRBV29-1,CSVGALTGRLDTEAFF
TRBD2,TRBV30,CAWSVAGLAAGELFF
-,TRBV6-5,CASWRGTEAFF
-,TRBV14,CASSLAPYEQYF
TRBD1,TRBV7-9,CASSFDRGYEQYF
-,TRBV7-2,CASREASSTDTQYF
TRBD2,TRBV9,CASSPRGGGGSAPTIDEQFF
TRBD1,TRBV30,CAWSVQGYNEQFF